This T cell receptor beta chain was documented in a study of T cell responses to AZD1222 COVID-19 vaccine. As for this clone: The antigen remains undetermined.

The CDR3 covers 16 residues. Germline V CDR1 and CDR2: MNHEY, SMNVEV (reference sequence). J was trimmed by 4 bases and V by 3 bases; bases with no gene match: 6. Whole-study findings and limits: The study sampled repertoires only after the peak T cell response.

Libraries were prepared by immunoSEQ multiplex PCR; TCRdb keeps only in-frame clonotypes and omits some of them. Among 100,000 to 150,000 clones, approximately 91% were seen once, and the ten largest hold less than 1.3%. The chain joins TRBV27 to TRBJ2-3; 11 positions agree with TRBD2. This specimen was peripheral blood, taken 28 days after the second AZD1222 dose. This sequence was found in an adult who received the AZD1222 COVID-19 vaccine. The CDR3 DNA reads TGTGCCAGCAGTTTTTTTAGCGGGAGGGGCTCAGATACGCAGTATTTT. Encoded protein: CASSFFSGRGSDTQYF.